A selection of T cell receptor beta chains follows, all from one sample in a study of OX40 agonist ivuxolimab in advanced cancers. Sequencing used immunoSEQ multiplex PCR; TCRdb keeps in-frame clones, though not all of them. The data show some 100,000 clones, 70% to 90% seen once. The starting material was CD4+ or CD8+ T cells sorted from blood, obtained in a trial of the OX40 agonist ivuxolimab. These receptors were obtained from an adult with an advanced solid tumor such as melanoma, head and neck, liver or kidney cancer. Both conserved end residues are part of each CDR3. Each record gives: clone size, J gene, D gene, V gene, CDR3 protein, CDR3 DNA. D genes are given only for firm matches. Size tells how often a clone was seen (once, few, many) or the class of an expanded clone, and some rows leave it out.

>NA|TRBJ2-1|NA|TRBV28
CASTSSVPPGGGQDNEQFF
TGTGCCAGCACCTCATCCGTCCCCCCAGGAGGGGGCCAGGACAATGAGCAGTTCTTC
>NA|TRBJ2-4|TRBD2|TRBV5-1
CASRLASGEVFQYF
TGCGCCAGCAGATTGGCTAGCGGGGAGGTCTTTCAGTACTTC
>NA|TRBJ1-5|TRBD1|TRBV2
CASSDRGWDQPQHF
TGTGCCAGCAGTGACAGGGGGTGGGATCAGCCCCAGCATTTT
>NA|TRBJ2-7|NA|TRBV30
CAWSRGGLDEQYF
TGTGCCTGGAGTAGGGGGGGCCTGGACGAGCAGTACTTC
>NA|TRBJ2-1|TRBD2|TRBV5-1
CASSLEASGLYNEQFF
TGCGCCAGCAGCTTGGAGGCTAGCGGGTTATACAATGAGCAGTTCTTC
>NA|TRBJ2-1|NA|TRBV5-5
CASSLRLQVPNEQFF
TGTGCCAGCAGCTTGCGGCTACAAGTTCCCAATGAGCAGTTCTTC
>once|TRBJ2-1|TRBD2|TRBV6-1
CASSEATSGPYNEQFF
TGTGCCAGCAGTGAAGCAACTAGCGGACCGTACAATGAGCAGTTCTTC
>NA|TRBJ1-2|NA|TRBV6-1
CASRAGQTNYGYTF
TGTGCCAGCAGAGCCGGACAGACGAACTATGGCTACACCTTC
>NA|TRBJ1-2|NA|TRBV11-3
CASSLEGGEYYGYTF
TGTGCCAGCAGCTTAGAAGGGGGAGAGTACTATGGCTACACCTTC
>once|TRBJ2-1|TRBD1|TRBV7-8
CASSPSIARGLVDEQFF
TGTGCCAGCAGCCCCTCTATTGCTAGGGGGCTGGTGGATGAGCAGTTCTTC
>few|TRBJ2-2|TRBD2|TRBV7-9
CATNSGLDGTGELFF
TGTGCCACCAACTCAGGACTAGACGGCACCGGGGAGCTGTTTTTT
>NA|TRBJ2-5|TRBD2|TRBV18
CASSPSLAAKRETQYF
TGTGCCAGCTCACCATCCCTAGCGGCCAAACGAGAGACCCAGTACTTC
>NA|TRBJ1-1|NA|TRBV6-6
CASSPAGSTEAFF
TGTGCCAGCAGCCCGGCGGGGAGCACTGAAGCTTTCTTT
>NA|TRBJ2-3|TRBD1|TRBV7-6
CASSLETGASTDTQYF
TGTGCCAGCAGCTTAGAAACAGGGGCTAGCACAGATACGCAGTATTTT
>NA|TRBJ2-3|NA|TRBV7-9
CASSRDNTDTQYF
TGTGCCAGCAGCCGAGATAACACAGATACGCAGTATTTT